Shown below are 28 T cell receptor beta chains from a single sample sequenced in a study of Graves' ophthalmopathy and Graves' hyperthyroidism. Amplification targeted the TCR beta CDR3 regions, with RNA transcripts as the source material. First-round RT-PCR employed HTBI primers, with a second-round multiplex PCR after it. TCRdb called the multiplex PCR reads again in MiXCR, with one record for every CDR3 protein. The table has hundreds of thousands of distinct CDR3 sequences, over 20% seen once. The material sequenced was peripheral blood. Receptor source: a woman aged 18-35 years with stable Graves' hyperthyroidism.

This clonotype has just a few counts. V usage is TRBV15 and J usage is TRBJ2-7; 7 bases map to TRBD2. Trimming removed 1 base from V and 6 bases from J; junction bases left unmatched: 9. There are 15 residues in the CDR3. Per the germline V gene, CDR1 is LNHNV and CDR2 is YYDKDF (reference sequence). The CDR3 nucleotides read TGTGCCACCAGCAGAGGGGCGTGGGAGGGCCCCGAGCAGTACTTC. Translating gives CATSRGAWEGPEQYF.

Details on this clonotype: A read error may account for a junction end that differs from germline. The J gene is TRBJ2-4, the V gene TRBV7-9; D gene unclear. Germline V gene data show CDR1 as SEHNR and CDR2 as FQNEAQ (reference sequence). The CDR3 runs to 14 residues. The CDR3 nucleotides read TGTGCCAGCAGCCGAGCCCCCAACTCCGACATTAAGTACTTC. It specifies CASSRAPNSDIKYF.

This clonotype was seen ten or more times. V gene TRBV12-3 or TRBV12-4 combines with J gene TRBJ2-5; 8 bases align to TRBD2. With 5 bases clipped from V and 2 bases from J, the junction kept 4 bases outside the gene matches. The CDR3 length is 14 residues. CDR3 nucleotide sequence: TGTGCCAGCAGTACGACTAGCGCGCAAGAGACCCAGTACTTC. Translating gives CASSTTSAQETQYF.

This clonotype was found many times. The chain combines TRBV5-1 with TRBJ1-1; 7 bases match TRBD1. This CDR3 is built from 17 residues. CDR1 and CDR2 from the germline V gene are SGHRS and YFSETQ. J gave up 0 bases and V 4 bases, and 12 bases lay outside the gene matches. In DNA form, the CDR3 reads TGCGCCAGCAGCCTTACAGGGGCCACTCAAATGAACACTGAAGCTTTCTTT. Translation: CASSLTGATQMNTEAFF.

This chain joins TRBV12-3 or TRBV12-4 and TRBJ2-5; D might be TRBD2 (7 bases). V lost 3 bases to trimming and J lost 5 bases, with 13 bases between them. The CDR3 totals 14 residues. CDR3 loop: CASSFGKGGETQYF. In nucleotides, the CDR3 is TGTGCCAGCAGTTTCGGCAAGGGGGGGGAGACCCAGTACTTC.

In this sample, this clonotype turned up many times. The rearrangement uses TRBV6-5 and TRBJ1-3; maybe TRBD1 (6 bases). Trimming left V 2 bases short and J 4 bases short, with 12 bases between. The CDR3 has 15 amino acids. In germline, CDR1 is MNHEY, CDR2 SVGAGI. For the CDR3, the DNA is TGTGCCAGCAGTTACGCCGCAGGGGAAGGAAACACCATATATTTT. Amino acids: CASSYAAGEGNTIYF.

The rearrangement joins TRBV5-1 to TRBJ1-1, with D uncertain. The CDR3 loop spans 14 amino acids. Trimming removed 0 bases from V and 1 base from J, with 7 bases in between. Germline CDR1 and CDR2: SGHRS and YFSETQ. The CDR3 nucleotides are TGCGCCAGCAGCTTGGCCTGGCAGAACACTGAAGCTTTCTTT. Translation gives CASSLAWQNTEAFF.

The genes are TRBV6-1 and TRBJ1-2, with D possibly being TRBD1 (6 bases). The germline V and J ends were trimmed by 4 bases and 8 bases, with 14 bases remaining between them. Germline CDR1 and CDR2: MNHNS and SASEGT. This CDR3 contains 13 residues. The CDR3 sequence is CASSGYSTGGYTF. Written as DNA, the CDR3 is TGTGCCAGCAGTGGATATTCGACAGGCGGCTACACCTTC.

This clonotype appeared a few times. The rearrangement joins TRBV4-2 to TRBJ2-2, with D uncertain. Germline-derived CDR1 and CDR2 are LGHNA and YNFKEQ. CDR3 length: 15 amino acids. V shed 0 bases and J shed 8 bases, with 13 bases lying between them. This CDR3 is CASSQDDRSVGELFF. The CDR3 DNA reads TGTGCCAGCAGCCAAGATGACCGGTCCGTGGGGGAGCTGTTTTTT.

This clonotype was seen ten or more times. The J gene is TRBJ1-1, the V gene TRBV9; no clear D. The germline CDR1 and CDR2 sequences are SGDLS and YYNGEE. The CDR3 runs to 14 residues. V lost 3 bases to trimming and J lost 1 base, with 10 bases between them. The CDR3: CASSAMSTNTEAFF. Written as DNA, the CDR3 is TGTGCCAGCAGCGCGATGTCTACGAACACTGAAGCTTTCTTT.

There are a few counts of this clonotype. The V call is TRBV18, the J call TRBJ1-1; 12 nucleotides line up with TRBD1. From germline, CDR1 is KGHSH and CDR2 LQKENI. J gave up 0 bases and V 9 bases, and 8 bases lay outside the gene matches. The CDR3 runs to 16 residues. The CDR3 region is CASHSGTGGVNTEAFF. DNA for the CDR3: TGTGCCAGTCATTCAGGGACAGGGGGCGTGAACACTGAAGCTTTCTTT.

The sample holds a few counts of this clonotype. The V gene is TRBV18, the J gene TRBJ1-6; no clear D gene. Deletions cut 5 bases from V and 7 bases from J, with 6 bases between. Per germline, CDR1 KGHSH and CDR2 LQKENI. The CDR3 spans 12 residues. CDR3 loop: CASSNRNSPLHF. CDR3 DNA: TGTGCCAGCTCAAACCGGAATTCACCCCTCCACTTT. Drawing the rest from reference TRBV18 and TRBJ1-6, the complete variable domain is NAGVMQNPRHLVRRRGQEARLRCSPMKGHSHVYWYRQLPEEGLKFMVYLQKENIIDESGMPKERFSAEFPKEGPSILRIQQVVRGDSAAYFCASSNRNSPLHFGNGTRLTVT.

This clonotype was counted many times. The chain is built from TRBV12-3 or TRBV12-4 and TRBJ1-5; 8 bases are shared with TRBD1. The CDR3 loop spans 14 amino acids. V was clipped by 2 bases and J by 7 bases; unmatched bases: 4. In DNA, the CDR3 is TGTGCCAGCAGTTTATCAGGGGGCGGCCAGCCCCAGCATTTT. It codes for CASSLSGGGQPQHF.

V and J are TRBV20-1 and TRBJ2-2; 10 bases map to TRBD2. CDR1 is DFQATT and CDR2 is SNEGSKA in the germline V gene (reference sequence). The CDR3 runs to 16 residues. J lost 5 bases, V lost 3 bases, and 9 bases had no gene match. CDR3 sequence reads: CSASKASGSRTGELFF. CDR3 coding DNA: TGCAGTGCTAGTAAGGCTAGCGGGAGTCGGACCGGGGAGCTGTTTTTT.

This chain joins TRBV28 and TRBJ1-6; a possible D gene is TRBD1 (5 bases). CDR3 length equals 14 residues. In germline, CDR1 is MDHEN, CDR2 SYDVKM. V lost 5 bases to trimming and J lost 9 bases, with 14 bases between them. CDR3 residues: CASSPWGVGSPLHF. The CDR3 DNA follows: TGTGCCAGCAGTCCCTGGGGGGTAGGTTCACCCCTCCACTTT. Variable domain in full (rest from reference TRBV28 and TRBJ1-6): DVKVTQSSRYLVKRTGEKVFLECVQDMDHENMFWYRQDPGLGLRLIYFSYDVKMKEKGDIPEGYSVSREKKERFSLILESASTNQTSMYLCASSPWGVGSPLHFGNGTRLTVT.

This clonotype was detected only a few times. This chain links TRBV12-3 or TRBV12-4 with TRBJ2-3, with a weak D call TRBD2 (6 bases). The CDR3 length is 14 residues. V was pared by 0 bases and J by 6 bases, with 10 bases between. The CDR3, as DNA: TGTGCCAGCAGTTTAGCGGGAGGCGGGGATACGCAGTATTTT. This sequence encodes CASSLAGGGDTQYF.

The sample holds many counts of this clonotype. The rearrangement links TRBV29-1 to TRBJ2-4; TRBD2 matches 10 bases. Losses at the gene ends were 5 bases for V and 7 bases for J; bases not matched to a gene: 17. From germline, CDR1 is SQVTM and CDR2 ANQGSEA. CDR3 length: 17 amino acids. CDR3 region: CSVKDRRSGRADNIQYF. The CDR3 region has the DNA TGCAGCGTTAAGGACAGGCGGAGCGGGAGGGCCGATAACATTCAGTACTTC.

This clonotype showed up many times. V gene TRBV12-3 or TRBV12-4 combines with J gene TRBJ2-7, with 8 bases aligning to TRBD1. The CDR3 spans 14 residues. V was pared by 6 bases and J by 2 bases, with 6 bases of the junction left unmatched. DNA for the CDR3: TGTGCCAGCAGGCCCTCACAGGGGGCCTACGAGCAGTACTTC. Its protein product is CASRPSQGAYEQYF.

This clonotype was detected many times. This chain links TRBV19 with TRBJ1-5; 8 bases map to TRBD1. Germline V CDR1 and CDR2: LNHDA, SQIVND (reference sequence). J was trimmed by 6 bases and V by 4 bases; bases with no gene match: 8. This CDR3 region has 15 residues. The CDR3 loop is CASSTGGGWVQPQHF. The CDR3 coding sequence is TGTGCCAGTAGTACAGGGGGCGGATGGGTTCAGCCCCAGCATTTT.

This clonotype was seen a few times. This chain connects TRBV27 to TRBJ2-2; 9 nucleotides line up with TRBD1. The CDR3 contains 18 residues. Losses at the gene ends were 5 bases for V and 5 bases for J; bases not matched to a gene: 15. CDR1 is MNHEY, CDR2 SMNVEV, per germline (reference sequence). This CDR3 is CASSKPLGGTGSTGELFF. The DNA for the CDR3 is TGTGCCAGCAGTAAACCCCTGGGGGGGACAGGGTCAACCGGGGAGCTGTTTTTT.

V gene TRBV24-1 combines with J gene TRBJ2-2, with a possible D match to TRBD2 (5 bases). Germline assignment: CDR1 KGHDR and CDR2 SFDVKD. V was cut by 5 bases and J by 3 bases, with 12 bases left in between. The CDR3 runs to 15 residues. The CDR3 DNA reads as TGTGCCACCAGTGTGGGTTTGCGGGACACCGGGGAGCTGTTTTTT. Its protein product is CATSVGLRDTGELFF.

This clonotype was counted only a few times. The junction shows a germline mismatch at one end, possibly a read error. The chain employs TRBV19 and TRBJ1-2, with D perhaps TRBD1 (6 bases). The germline gives CDR1 LNHDA, CDR2 SQIVND (reference sequence). This CDR3 contains 12 residues. CDR3 loop: CASSSWTAPRNF. The CDR3 DNA reads TGTGCCAGTAGTTCGTGGACAGCCCCAAGGAACTTC.

This clonotype was counted ten times or more. This chain connects TRBV30 to TRBJ1-1, with 7 positions matching TRBD1. With V trimmed by 3 bases and J by 0 bases, 4 bases remained unmatched. CDR1 GTSNPN and CDR2 SVGIG come from the germline V gene (reference sequence). The CDR3 runs to 14 residues. This CDR3 is CAWRLTGLNTEAFF. The CDR3 DNA reads TGTGCCTGGAGATTGACAGGGCTGAACACTGAAGCTTTCTTT.

The chain's CDR3 is CASSSYRDGLRGYTF. CDR3 nucleotides: TGTGCCAGCAGCTCCTACAGAGACGGCCTACGGGGCTACACCTTC. V and J are TRBV7-8 and TRBJ1-2; the D is unclear. The CDR3 has 15 amino acids. Germline CDR1 and CDR2: SGHVS and FQNEAQ. Trimming cost V 4 bases and J 8 bases, with 20 bases left between them.

This clonotype was seen ten or more times. The CDR3 here is CASSKTGDYEQYF. The CDR3 DNA sequence: TGTGCCAGTAGTAAGACGGGAGACTACGAGCAGTACTTC. The chain links TRBV19 to TRBJ2-7; a possible D gene is TRBD2 (6 bases). The CDR3 spans 13 residues. Germline V CDR1 and CDR2: LNHDA, SQIVND (reference sequence). V dropped 4 bases and J dropped 3 bases, with 10 bases sitting between them. The full variable domain, rest sourced from reference TRBV19 and TRBJ2-7, is DGGITQSPKYLFRKEGQNVTLSCEQNLNHDAMYWYRQDPGQGLRLIYYSQIVNDFQKGDIAEGYSVSREKKESFPLTVTSAQKNPTAFYLCASSKTGDYEQYFGPGTRLTVT.

This clonotype was found many times. The chain joins TRBV6-1 to TRBJ1-1; a possible D gene is TRBD1 (5 bases). This CDR3 has 13 amino acids. Trimming pared 5 bases from V and 10 bases from J, leaving 17 bases between. The germline CDR1 and CDR2 sequences are MNHNS and SASEGT. The CDR3 loop is CASSPGLGLRAFF. The CDR3 bases are TGTGCCAGCAGTCCAGGGTTGGGCCTCCGAGCTTTCTTT.

This clonotype has a count of ten or more. The chain combines TRBV24-1 with TRBJ1-1; 8 nucleotides line up with TRBD1. Germline V gene data show CDR1 as KGHDR and CDR2 as SFDVKD. CDR3 size: 14 residues. Trimming removed 3 bases from V and 7 bases from J; junction bases left unmatched: 6. The chain's CDR3 is CATSDNQGAGEAFF. For the CDR3, the DNA is TGTGCCACCAGTGATAATCAGGGGGCCGGTGAAGCTTTCTTT.

Only a few counts were recorded for this clonotype. J is TRBJ1-5 and V is TRBV12-3 or TRBV12-4; 7 positions agree with TRBD1. The CDR3 extends over 13 amino acids. J gave up 7 bases and V 5 bases, and 5 bases lay outside the gene matches. CDR3 bases: TGTGCCAGCAGTAAACAGGGGAACCAGCCCCAGCATTTT. Protein product: CASSKQGNQPQHF.